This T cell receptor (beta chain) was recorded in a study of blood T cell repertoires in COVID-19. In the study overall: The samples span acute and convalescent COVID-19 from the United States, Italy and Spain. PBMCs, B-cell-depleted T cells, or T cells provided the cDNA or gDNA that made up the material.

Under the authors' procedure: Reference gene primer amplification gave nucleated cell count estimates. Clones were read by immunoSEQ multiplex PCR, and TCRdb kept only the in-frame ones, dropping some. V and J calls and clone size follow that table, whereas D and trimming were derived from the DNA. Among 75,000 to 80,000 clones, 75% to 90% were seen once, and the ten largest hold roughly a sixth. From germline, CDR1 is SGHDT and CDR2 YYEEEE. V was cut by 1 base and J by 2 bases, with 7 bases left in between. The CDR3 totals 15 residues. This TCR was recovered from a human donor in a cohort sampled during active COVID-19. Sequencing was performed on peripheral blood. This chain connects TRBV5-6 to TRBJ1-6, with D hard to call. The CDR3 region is CASSLFPAYNSPLHF. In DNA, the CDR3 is TGTGCCAGCAGCTTGTTCCCAGCCTATAATTCACCCCTCCACTTT.